This T cell receptor beta chain was obtained from a study of regulatory T cells in long-lasting Graves disease. Whole-study findings and limits: The TCR repertoire of persistent Graves' patients was less diverse than that of newly diagnosed ones.

TCRdb re-derived calls from the reads in MiXCR, one entry per CDR3 protein. Of approximately 780 distinct CDR3 sequences listed, 58% were seen once; the top ten hold approximately 22%. This CDR3 is 12 amino acids long. V lost 8 bases and J 1 base, leaving 8 bases between the germline ends. Germline-derived CDR1 and CDR2 are SGHTA and FQGNSA. The TCR library was made from RNA extracted from PBMCs. This clonotype was counted a few times. Its antigen is unknown. The rearrangement uses TRBV7-2 and TRBJ1-1, with D perhaps TRBD1 (5 bases). The clonotype was recovered from a female donor with Graves disease. The sample was peripheral blood mononuclear cells (PBMCs), taken with antithyroid drug treatment, in newly diagnosed or persistent Graves disease (not recorded which). The CDR3 is CASGHPNTEAFF. As DNA, the CDR3 is TGTGCCAGCGGACACCCGAACACTGAAGCTTTCTTT.